The 23 T cell receptor beta chains reported below all come from one sample, sequenced in a study. TCRdb called the RT-PCR reads again in MiXCR, with one record for every CDR3 protein. The sample holds hundreds of thousands of distinct CDR3 sequences, over 12% seen once. Source material: memory CD4+ T cells from blood. These receptors were collected from a female donor in good health, serving as a healthy control.

There are a few counts of this clonotype. The chain couples TRBV27 to TRBJ1-5, with D unclear. Germline V gene sequence: CDR1 MNHEY, CDR2 SMNVEV (reference sequence). Trimming pared 4 bases from V and 0 bases from J, leaving 10 bases between. The CDR3 loop spans 15 amino acids. The DNA of the CDR3 is TGTGCCAGCAGTTCAGCAGGACGTAGCAATCAGCCCCAGCATTTT. Translating it yields CASSSAGRSNQPQHF.

This clonotype occurred many times. The chain uses TRBV7-2 and TRBJ2-3; unclear D gene. This CDR3 is 13 amino acids long. Trimming shortened V by 3 bases and J by 3 bases, and 7 bases separated the two germline ends. Germline V gene sequence: CDR1 SGHTA, CDR2 FQGNSA. The CDR3 DNA reads as TGTGCCAGCAGCTTTCAAAAGACAGATACGCAGTATTTT. This sequence encodes CASSFQKTDTQYF. Full variable domain (outside the CDR3, taken from reference TRBV7-2 and TRBJ2-3): GAGVSQSPSNKVTEKGKDVELRCDPISGHTALYWYRQSLGQGLEFLIYFQGNSAPDKSGLPSDRFSAERTGGSVSTLTIQRTQQEDSAVYLCASSFQKTDTQYFGPGTRLTVL.

The chain recombines TRBV20-1 with TRBJ1-1, with 7 positions matching TRBD1. The CDR3 loop spans 13 amino acids. V shed 5 bases, J shed 4 bases, and the junction held 7 bases outside the gene matches. From germline, CDR1 is DFQATT and CDR2 SNEGSKA (reference sequence). The DNA for the CDR3 is TGCAGTGCTCCTTTACAGGGGTTCACTGAAGCTTTCTTT. This encodes CSAPLQGFTEAFF.

A few counts support this clonotype. The chain links TRBV5-1 to TRBJ1-1; possibly TRBD1 for D (5 bases). Germline-derived CDR1 and CDR2 are SGHRS and YFSETQ. This CDR3 is 13 amino acids long. V lost 5 bases and J lost 1, with 9 bases in between. The CDR3, as DNA: TGCGCCAGCAGAAGAGGGGAGAACACTGAAGCTTTCTTT. Its translation: CASRRGENTEAFF. Filled out from reference TRBV5-1 and TRBJ1-1, the complete variable domain reads KAGVTQTPRYLIKTRGQQVTLSCSPISGHRSVSWYQQTPGQGLQFLFEYFSETQRNKGNFPGRFSGRQFSNSRSEMNVSTLELGDSALYLCASRRGENTEAFFGQGTRLTVV.

Only a few counts were recorded for this clonotype. This sequence joins TRBV12-3 or TRBV12-4 and TRBJ2-7; no clear D. The ends were cut back, 2 bases at V and 3 bases at J, with 11 bases in the middle. The CDR3 totals 14 residues. The CDR3 DNA reads as TGTGCCAGCAGTTTAAGTGTAGGAAACTACGAGCAGTACTTC. Encoded protein: CASSLSVGNYEQYF.

This clonotype was seen only a few times. The CDR3 DNA reads TGTGCCAGCAGTTGGACAGAGTCTGGAAACACCATATATTTT. Protein sequence: CASSWTESGNTIYF. V usage is TRBV12-3 or TRBV12-4 and J usage is TRBJ1-3; weak D call: TRBD1 (6 bases). The CDR3 length is 14 residues. V lost 4 bases, J lost 1 base, and 8 bases lay in between.

This clonotype was seen many times. This chain joins TRBV20-1 and TRBJ1-3; D is unclear. V was cut by 0 bases and J by 0 bases, with 15 bases left in between. CDR3 length: 17 amino acids. The germline CDR1 and CDR2 sequences are DFQATT and SNEGSKA (reference sequence). DNA of the CDR3: TGCAGTGCTAGAGATCAAAATAAGGGCTCCTCTGGAAACACCATATATTTT. Translated: CSARDQNKGSSGNTIYF.

This chain joins TRBV6-5 and TRBJ1-1, with 8 positions matching TRBD1. The CDR3 covers 14 residues. Germline loops: CDR1 MNHEY, CDR2 SVGAGI. J gave up 6 bases and V 6 bases, and 9 bases lay outside the gene matches. CDR3 sequence: CASSTNRGVAEAFF. CDR3 in DNA: TGTGCCAGCAGCACAAACAGGGGGGTCGCTGAAGCTTTCTTT.

With respect to this clonotype: The junction departs from the called germline gene at one end, perhaps through a read error. This rearrangement joins TRBV29-1 to TRBJ2-2; D is ambiguous. The CDR3 runs to 13 residues. Per germline, CDR1 SQVTM and CDR2 ANQGSEA. CDR3 residues: CGVGHTNTGELFF. CDR3 DNA sequence: TGCGGCGTCGGGCACACGAACACCGGGGAGCTGTTTTTT.

The chain has TRBV7-2 and TRBJ2-1; D may correspond to TRBD1 or TRBD2 (5 bases each). The CDR3 consists of 13 residues. Germline lookup yields CDR1 SGHTA and CDR2 FQGNSA. V lost 4 bases to trimming and J lost 10 bases, with 14 bases between them. The CDR3 nucleotides read TGTGCCAGCAGCTCTGAGGGGTGGGCCGAGCAGTTCTTC. It codes for CASSSEGWAEQFF.

The V and J genes are TRBV9 and TRBJ1-2; D gene ambiguous. Trimming stripped 3 bases from V and 8 bases from J, with 14 bases between. CDR1 is SGDLS, CDR2 YYNGEE, per germline. This CDR3 has 13 residues. The CDR3 DNA reads TGTGCCAGCAGCGCTTCTGGGGTAGAGGGCTACACCTTC. Its protein product is CASSASGVEGYTF. The full variable domain, with the rest looked up from reference TRBV9 and TRBJ1-2, is DSGVTQTPKHLITATGQRVTLRCSPRSGDLSVYWYQQSLDQGLQFLIQYYNGEERAKGNILERFSAQQFPDLHSELNLSSLELGDSALYFCASSASGVEGYTFGSGTRLTVV.

A note on this clonotype: A single base is all that separates this from a far larger clone, so a read error is likely. This chain joins TRBV5-4 and TRBJ2-5; D remains unclear. Germline CDR1 SGHNT, CDR2 YYREEE (reference sequence). V was cut by 1 base and J by 1 base, with 5 bases left in between. This CDR3 has 13 amino acids. The CDR3 spells CASSLNIQETQYF. CDR3 DNA sequence: TGTGCCAGCAGCTTGAACATCCAAGAGACCCAGTACTTC.

This clonotype was counted a few times. This chain connects TRBV24-1 to TRBJ1-2; D remains unclear. Deletions cut 5 bases from V and 3 bases from J, with 9 bases between. The CDR3 has 13 amino acids. The germline CDR1 and CDR2 sequences are KGHDR and SFDVKD. The DNA for the CDR3 is TGTGCCACCAGTGGCGTATTAGACTATGGCTACACCTTC. Residues: CATSGVLDYGYTF.

This rearrangement joins TRBV6-7 to TRBJ1-1; D is unclear. TRBV6-7 is reported as an ORF; its role is uncertain. This CDR3 is built from 18 residues. Trimming pared 2 bases from V and 2 bases from J, leaving 21 bases between. The CDR3 is CASSYPRFTERSNTEAFF. CDR3 nucleotides: TGTGCCAGCAGTTACCCCCGGTTTACGGAGAGATCCAACACTGAAGCTTTCTTT.

This clonotype was observed many times. This chain connects TRBV10-3 to TRBJ2-5, with 9 bases matching TRBD2. The trim removed 10 bases at V and 3 bases at J, leaving 9 bases unmatched. The CDR3 consists of 14 residues. Germline assignment: CDR1 ENHRY and CDR2 SYGVKD. CDR3 in amino acids: CASSETSGEETQYF. The CDR3 nucleotides read TGTGCCAGCTCGGAGACTAGCGGAGAAGAGACCCAGTACTTC.

The chain combines TRBV3-1 with TRBJ1-1, with 7 bases identical to TRBD1. Germline values: CDR1 LGHDT, CDR2 YNNKEL (reference sequence). This CDR3 has 15 residues. Germline trimming cut 5 bases from V and 2 bases from J; bases unmatched to any gene: 8. CDR3 sequence reads: CASSSSTGLNTEAFF. The CDR3 DNA sequence: TGTGCCAGCAGCTCCTCGACAGGGCTCAACACTGAAGCTTTCTTT.

This clonotype was seen a handful of times. This chain uses TRBV4-3 with TRBJ2-2, with D unclear. The V gene lost 0 bases and the J gene lost 5 bases, with 10 bases spanning the gap. There are 15 residues in the CDR3. Germline V gives CDR1 LGHNA, CDR2 YSLEER. Here the CDR3 DNA reads TGCGCCAGCAGCCAAGACAGGCACGAGACCGGGGAGCTGTTTTTT. It codes for CASSQDRHETGELFF.

This clonotype has ten or more counts. The chain combines TRBV6-5 with TRBJ2-1; D possibly corresponds to TRBD2 (7 bases). The germline V and J ends were trimmed by 2 bases and 1 base, with 15 bases remaining between them. CDR3 size: 17 residues. The germline CDR1 and CDR2 sequences are MNHEY and SVGAGI. The DNA for the CDR3 is TGTGCCAGCAGTTACGAGGGGGGGCGGACTTCCTACAATGAGCAGTTCTTC. Residues: CASSYEGGRTSYNEQFF.

DNA of the CDR3: TGCAGTGCTAGAGACTTACTGACAGGTGACAATCAGCCCCAGCATTTT. Residues: CSARDLLTGDNQPQHF. The chain employs TRBV20-1 and TRBJ1-5, with a tentative D call TRBD1 (6 bases). V was cut by 0 bases and J by 3 bases, with 15 bases left in between. Germline CDR1 and CDR2: DFQATT and SNEGSKA (reference sequence). The CDR3 is 16 residues long.

The rearrangement uses TRBV5-1 and TRBJ2-1; 8 bases agree with TRBD2. The CDR3 runs 15 residues. Germline V gene sequence: CDR1 SGHRS, CDR2 YFSETQ. Trimming removed 1 base from V and 5 bases from J; junction bases left unmatched: 5. This chain's CDR3 is CASSLSGRENNEQFF. The CDR3 bases are TGCGCCAGCAGCTTGTCCGGGAGGGAGAACAATGAGCAGTTCTTC.

V is TRBV7-3 and J is TRBJ2-2; 9 positions agree with TRBD1. CDR1 and CDR2 (germline): SGHTA, FQGTGA. J lost 7 bases, V lost 5 bases, and 2 bases had no gene match. CDR3 length: 13 amino acids. The CDR3 loop is CASSGQGYGELFF. CDR3 nucleotides: TGTGCCAGCAGCGGACAGGGGTACGGGGAGCTGTTTTTT.

This clonotype occurred a few times. This sequence joins TRBV9 and TRBJ2-3; D remains ambiguous. The CDR3 is 13 amino acids. V was cut by 3 bases and J by 2 bases, with 7 bases left in between. CDR1 and CDR2 from the germline V gene are SGDLS and YYNGEE. In DNA, the CDR3 is TGTGCCAGCAGCGCTCGAGCCACAGATACGCAGTATTTT. It specifies CASSARATDTQYF.

This clonotype came up a few times. CDR3 in amino acids: CASRIGTGEYGYTF. The CDR3 DNA is TGTGCCAGCAGGATCGGGACAGGGGAATATGGCTACACCTTC. The rearrangement links TRBV6-6 to TRBJ1-2; 10 nucleotides align to TRBD1. This CDR3 has 14 amino acids. CDR1 is MNHNY and CDR2 is SVGAGI in the germline V gene (reference sequence). V dropped 6 bases and J dropped 5; count of bases not matched to a gene: 6.